This section outlines one T cell receptor beta chain sequence together with its context. As yet, its antigen is unknown. An end of the junction differs from the germline gene, which may be a read error. The data were taken from a study of tumor-infiltrating lymphocytes in primary liver carcinoma. There are 14 residues in the CDR3. Germline V gene data show CDR1 as MRHNA and CDR2 as SNTAGT. Whole-study findings and limits: Tumor tissue displayed a significantly greater top-250-clone fraction than blood (p = 0.039). Researchers found tumor-adjacent and tumor-blood pairs overlapped less than tumor region pairs. Only about 7.5-25% of top clones appeared in all five tumor regions.

Extraction of RNA together with DNA used roughly 19-32 mg of unsorted bulk tissue. Using a constant-region primer together with ProtoScript II reverse transcriptase, TCR beta cDNA was made from about 500 ng of total RNA. Three nested multiplex PCR rounds, a slightly modified ARM-PCR, produced the libraries for TCR beta. Each of the first two PCR rounds ran about 9 cycles with TRBV1-TRBV30 forward and C-beta reverse primers. In TCRdb, the multiplex PCR reads were re-called with MiXCR into one record per CDR3 protein. The sample carries more than 85,000 distinct CDR3 sequences, 82% recorded once. Sequenced material: liver tumor tissue from sampling region 3. Described subset: tumor region T3, left-lateral pole. The chain couples TRBV6-4 to TRBJ2-6; D is undetermined. This receptor was obtained from a middle-aged man with primary liver carcinoma and hepatitis B virus infection. The CDR3 here is CVSSDNSGANVLTF. The CDR3 nucleotides are TGTGTCAGCAGCGACAACTCTGGGGCCAACGTCCTGACTTTC.